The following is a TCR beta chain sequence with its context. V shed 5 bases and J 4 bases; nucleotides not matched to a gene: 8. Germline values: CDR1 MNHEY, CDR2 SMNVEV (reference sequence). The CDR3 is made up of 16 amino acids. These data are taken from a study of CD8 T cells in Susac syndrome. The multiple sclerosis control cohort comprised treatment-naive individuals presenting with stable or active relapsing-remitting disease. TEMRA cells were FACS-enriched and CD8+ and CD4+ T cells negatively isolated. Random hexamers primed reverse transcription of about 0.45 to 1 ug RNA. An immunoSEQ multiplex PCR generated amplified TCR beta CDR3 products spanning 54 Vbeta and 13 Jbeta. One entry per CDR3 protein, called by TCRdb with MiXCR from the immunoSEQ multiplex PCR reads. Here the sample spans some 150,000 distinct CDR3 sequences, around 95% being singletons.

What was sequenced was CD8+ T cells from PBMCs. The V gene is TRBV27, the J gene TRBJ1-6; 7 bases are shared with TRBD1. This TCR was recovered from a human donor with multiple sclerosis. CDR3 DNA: TGTGCCAGCAGTCTCAGGGGGAATTTTTATAATTCACCCCTCCACTTT. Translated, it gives CASSLRGNFYNSPLHF.